Presented here are 17 T cell receptor beta chains from one specimen sequenced in a study of resident and recirculating memory T cells in vitiligo. Here immunoSEQ multiplex PCR was the method, and the copy in TCRdb shows in-frame clones only, minus some. The profile shows tens of thousands of clones, about 90% of them singletons. The specimen sequenced was blood. The receptors originated from a male donor with vitiligo.

The gene calls are TRBV25-1 and TRBJ2-1; 7 nucleotides match TRBD1. Germline V gives CDR1 MGHDK, CDR2 SYGVNS. Trimming at V came to 6 bases and at J to 5 bases, leaving 4 bases not matched to a gene. CDR3 length: 13 residues. CDR3 region: CASRTGSDNEQFF. DNA for the CDR3: TGTGCCAGCAGGACAGGGTCGGACAATGAGCAGTTCTTC. The full variable domain, with the rest looked up from reference TRBV25-1 and TRBJ2-1, is EADIYQTPRYLVIGTGKKITLECSQTMGHDKMYWYQQDPGMELHLIHYSYGVNSTEKGDLSSESTVSRIRTEHFPLTLESARPSHTSQYLCASRTGSDNEQFFGPGTRLTVL.

The rearrangement links TRBV9 to TRBJ2-7; 10 nucleotides agree with TRBD1. The CDR3 length is 14 residues. The junction had 5 bases not matched to a gene; V was cut back by 3 bases and J by 5 bases. Germline CDR1 and CDR2: SGDLS and YYNGEE. CDR3 sequence reads: CASSATGGFDEQYF. The CDR3 DNA follows: TGTGCCAGCAGCGCGACAGGGGGCTTCGACGAGCAGTACTTC.

The chain recombines TRBV7-3 with TRBJ2-1, with TRBD2 matching over 8 bases. Germline CDR1 reads SGHTA; CDR2 reads FQGTGA. This CDR3 is built from 15 residues. V dropped 5 bases and J dropped 8; count of bases not matched to a gene: 11. The chain's CDR3 is CASSPKTSGSDEQFF. The CDR3 DNA reads as TGTGCCAGCAGCCCGAAAACCAGCGGGAGTGATGAGCAGTTCTTC.

V gene TRBV11-2 combines with J gene TRBJ2-1; TRBD1 agrees at 10 bases. V was pared by 1 base and J by 0 bases, with 6 bases of the junction left unmatched. Looked up from germline, CDR1 is SGHAT and CDR2 is FQNNGV. CDR3 length: 18 amino acids. The CDR3 loop is CASSLVTGQGSSYNEQFF. The DNA for the CDR3 is TGTGCCAGCAGCTTAGTTACGGGACAGGGGAGCTCCTACAATGAGCAGTTCTTC.

The genes are TRBV13 and TRBJ2-3, with 7 bases fitting TRBD2. CDR3 size: 16 residues. Germline assignment: CDR1 PRHDT and CDR2 FYEKMQ (reference sequence). V shed 2 bases and J 2 bases; nucleotides not matched to a gene: 7. The CDR3, as DNA: TGTGCCAGCAGCTTAAAAGGTGGGGGGGACACAGATACGCAGTATTTT. Its translation: CASSLKGGGDTDTQYF.

The gene calls are TRBV28 and TRBJ2-1; TRBD1 agrees at 7 bases. This CDR3 has 14 residues. V trimming: 7 bases; J trimming: 1 base; junction bases outside the gene matches: 4. Germline-derived CDR1 and CDR2 are MDHEN and SYDVKM. The CDR3, as DNA: TGTGCCAGCATACAGGGGAGATCCTACAATGAGCAGTTCTTC. Translating gives CASIQGRSYNEQFF.

In regard to this clone: One end of the junction fails to match germline, which may point to a read error. This chain connects TRBV28 to TRBJ1-1, with D possibly being TRBD1 (5 bases). The CDR3 has 13 amino acids. Germline lookup yields CDR1 MDHEN and CDR2 SYDVKM. CDR3 sequence reads: CASRLPLDTEALF. For the CDR3, the DNA is TGTGCCAGCAGGCTACCCCTGGACACTGAAGCTCTCTTT.

The chain employs TRBV29-1 and TRBJ2-1, with 7 bases aligning to TRBD1. V was clipped by 3 bases and J by 7 bases; unmatched bases: 6. CDR3 length equals 13 residues. Germline CDR1 and CDR2: SQVTM and ANQGSEA. The CDR3 sequence is CSVDGRGSNEQFF. CDR3 coding DNA: TGCAGCGTTGATGGCAGGGGGTCGAATGAGCAGTTCTTC.

V is TRBV9 and J is TRBJ1-2; TRBD1 might be the D (6 bases). The CDR3 consists of 14 residues. CDR1 is SGDLS and CDR2 is YYNGEE in the germline V gene. Trimming removed 4 bases at V and 7 bases at J, with 17 bases between. The CDR3 nucleotides read TGTGCCAGCAGCACCCAAGAGGGGGGGGGTGGCTACACCTTC. Residues: CASSTQEGGGGYTF.

V is TRBV27 and J is TRBJ2-1; 8 positions agree with TRBD1. The trim removed 3 bases at V and 4 bases at J, leaving 8 bases unmatched. The CDR3 has 16 residues. The V gene's germline CDR1 is MNHEY and CDR2 SMNVEV (reference sequence). The CDR3 DNA is TGTGCCAGCAGTTTCCCCGACAGGGGTAGATACAATGAGCAGTTCTTC. This gives the protein CASSFPDRGRYNEQFF.

This clone was detected only a few times. The gene calls are TRBV9 and TRBJ1-5; D gene uncertain. Germline assignment: CDR1 SGDLS and CDR2 YYNGEE. This CDR3 comprises 12 residues. V lost 10 bases and J 15 bases, leaving 23 bases between the germline ends. The CDR3 DNA is TGTGCCGGTCAAGCTCTTGAGGGTTGGCGGCATTTT. Residues: CAGQALEGWRHF.

This chain joins TRBV2 and TRBJ1-2; D ambiguous. With 0 bases removed from V and 0 bases from J, the gap between germline ends came to 5 bases. The CDR3 sequence is 14 residues long. CDR1 is SNHLY, CDR2 FYNNEI, per germline. CDR3 loop: CASSEALSNYGYTF. The CDR3 DNA sequence: TGTGCCAGCAGTGAAGCTCTCTCTAACTATGGCTACACCTTC.

The genes are TRBV7-9 and TRBJ1-2, with D hard to call. V was cut by 1 base and J by 2 bases, with 14 bases left in between. The germline gives CDR1 SEHNR, CDR2 FQNEAQ (reference sequence). The length of the CDR3 is 16 residues. CDR3 nucleotide sequence: TGTGCCAGCAGCTTAGAGGTAGCGAAGACCAACTATGGCTACACCTTC. As protein: CASSLEVAKTNYGYTF. Full variable domain (missing parts from reference TRBV7-9 and TRBJ1-2): DTGVSQNPRHKITKRGQNVTFRCDPISEHNRLYWYRQTLGQGPEFLTYFQNEAQLEKSRLLSDRFSAERPKGSFSTLEIQRTEQGDSAMYLCASSLEVAKTNYGYTFGSGTRLTVV.

The genes are TRBV5-1 and TRBJ2-2; TRBD1 might be the D (5 bases). CDR1 and CDR2 from the germline V gene are SGHRS and YFSETQ. This CDR3 has 15 residues. V was pared by 0 bases and J by 5 bases, with 11 bases between. The CDR3 DNA is TGCGCCAGCAGCTTGGACAGGCATGATACCGGGGAGCTGTTTTTT. Encoded protein: CASSLDRHDTGELFF.

This clone is a singleton in its sample. The chain couples TRBV28 to TRBJ1-5; D is perhaps TRBD1 (5 bases). This CDR3 comprises 12 residues. Germline-derived CDR1 and CDR2 are MDHEN and SYDVKM. Trimming pared 6 bases from V and 9 bases from J, leaving 12 bases between. The CDR3 DNA sequence: TGTGCCAGCAGCAAGGACATCGGGCCCCAGCATTTT. Encoded protein: CASSKDIGPQHF.

This chain connects TRBV5-1 to TRBJ1-1; TRBD1 matches at 12 bases. This CDR3 has 15 amino acids. Germline CDR1 reads SGHRS; CDR2 reads YFSETQ. J was trimmed by 6 bases and V by 5 bases; bases with no gene match: 8. CDR3 bases: TGCGCCAGCAGTGGCCGGGGACAGGGGGCAGCTGAAGCTTTCTTT. This codes for CASSGRGQGAAEAFF.

The CDR3 spells CASRGRAETQYF. The CDR3 DNA follows: TGTGCCAGCAGGGGCAGGGCGGAGACCCAGTACTTC. The chain combines TRBV6-5 with TRBJ2-5; D perhaps matches TRBD1 (5 bases). Germline-derived CDR1 and CDR2 are MNHEY and SVGAGI. CDR3 length: 12 residues. V lost 6 bases to trimming and J lost 5 bases, with 10 bases between them.